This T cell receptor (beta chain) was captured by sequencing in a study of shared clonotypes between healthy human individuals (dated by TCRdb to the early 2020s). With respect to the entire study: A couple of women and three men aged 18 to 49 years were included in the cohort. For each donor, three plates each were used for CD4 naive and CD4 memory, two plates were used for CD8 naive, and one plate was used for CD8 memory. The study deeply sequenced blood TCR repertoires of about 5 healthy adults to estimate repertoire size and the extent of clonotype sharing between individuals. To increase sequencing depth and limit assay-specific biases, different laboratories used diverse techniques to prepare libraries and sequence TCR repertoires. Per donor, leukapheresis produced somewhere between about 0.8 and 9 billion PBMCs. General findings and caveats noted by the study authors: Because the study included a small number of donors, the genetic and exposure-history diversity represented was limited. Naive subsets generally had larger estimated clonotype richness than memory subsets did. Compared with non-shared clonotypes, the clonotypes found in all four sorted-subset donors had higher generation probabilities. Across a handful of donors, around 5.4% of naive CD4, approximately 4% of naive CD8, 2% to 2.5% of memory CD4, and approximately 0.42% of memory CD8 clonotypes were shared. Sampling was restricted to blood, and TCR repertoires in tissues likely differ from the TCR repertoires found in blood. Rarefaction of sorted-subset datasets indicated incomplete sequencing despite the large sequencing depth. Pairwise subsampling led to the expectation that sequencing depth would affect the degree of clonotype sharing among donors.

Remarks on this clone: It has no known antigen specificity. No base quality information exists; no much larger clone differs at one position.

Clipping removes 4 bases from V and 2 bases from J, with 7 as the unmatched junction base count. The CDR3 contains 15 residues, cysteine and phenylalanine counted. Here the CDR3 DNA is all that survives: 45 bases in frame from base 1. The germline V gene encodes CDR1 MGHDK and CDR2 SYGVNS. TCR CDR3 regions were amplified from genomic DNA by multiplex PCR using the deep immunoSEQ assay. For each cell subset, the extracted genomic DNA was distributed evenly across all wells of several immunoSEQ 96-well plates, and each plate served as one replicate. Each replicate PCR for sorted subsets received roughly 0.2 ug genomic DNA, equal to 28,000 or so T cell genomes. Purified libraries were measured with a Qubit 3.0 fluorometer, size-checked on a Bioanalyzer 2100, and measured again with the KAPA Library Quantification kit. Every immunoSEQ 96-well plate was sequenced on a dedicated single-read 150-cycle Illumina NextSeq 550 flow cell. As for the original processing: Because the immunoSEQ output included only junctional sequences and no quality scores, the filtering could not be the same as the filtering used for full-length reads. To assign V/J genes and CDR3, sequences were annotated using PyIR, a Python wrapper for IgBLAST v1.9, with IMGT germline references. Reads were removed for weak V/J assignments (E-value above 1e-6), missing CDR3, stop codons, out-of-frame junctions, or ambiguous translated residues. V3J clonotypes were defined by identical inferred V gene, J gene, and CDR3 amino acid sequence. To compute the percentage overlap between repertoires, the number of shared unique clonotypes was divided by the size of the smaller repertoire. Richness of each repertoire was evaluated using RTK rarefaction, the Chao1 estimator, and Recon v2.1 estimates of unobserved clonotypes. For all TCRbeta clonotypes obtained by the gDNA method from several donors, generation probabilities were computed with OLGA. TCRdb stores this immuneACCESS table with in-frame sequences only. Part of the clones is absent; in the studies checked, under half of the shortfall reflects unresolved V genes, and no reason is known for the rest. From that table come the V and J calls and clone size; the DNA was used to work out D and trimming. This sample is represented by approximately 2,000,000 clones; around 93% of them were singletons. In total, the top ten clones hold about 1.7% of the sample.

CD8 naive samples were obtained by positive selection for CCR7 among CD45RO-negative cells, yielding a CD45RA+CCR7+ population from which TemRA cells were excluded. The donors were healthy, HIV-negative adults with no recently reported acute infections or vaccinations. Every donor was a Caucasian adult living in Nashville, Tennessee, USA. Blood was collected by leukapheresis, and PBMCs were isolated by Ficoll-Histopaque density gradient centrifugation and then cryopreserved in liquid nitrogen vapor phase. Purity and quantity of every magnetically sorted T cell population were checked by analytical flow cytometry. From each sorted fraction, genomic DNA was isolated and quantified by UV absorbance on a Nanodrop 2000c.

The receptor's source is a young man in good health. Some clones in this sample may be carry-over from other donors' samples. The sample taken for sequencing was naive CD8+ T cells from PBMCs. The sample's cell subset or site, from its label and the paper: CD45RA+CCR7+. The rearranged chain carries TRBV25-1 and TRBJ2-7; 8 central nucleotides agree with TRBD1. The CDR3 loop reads CASSGGQEPTYEQYF. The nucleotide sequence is TGTGCCAGCAGTGGGGGACAGGAACCAACCTACGAGCAGTACTTC.